This record looks at one T cell receptor beta chain sequence and its context. The record originates from a study of technical replicates of blood from a handful of donors. The protocol was immunoSEQ multiplex PCR, while the TCRdb copy is restricted to in-frame clones and leaves out a portion. The table lists roughly 76,000 clones, 90% to 95% of them singletons. Germline V gene data show CDR1 as MNHEY and CDR2 as SMNVEV (reference sequence). This CDR3 is 14 amino acids long. V dropped 5 bases and J dropped 5; count of bases not matched to a gene: 9. This chain links TRBV27 with TRBJ2-7; 7 positions match TRBD1. Sequencing input: T cells isolated from PBMCs. The sequence derives from a human donor in good health. The CDR3 is CASSGYRGANEQYF. CDR3 nucleotide sequence: TGTGCCAGCAGTGGTTACAGGGGTGCGAACGAGCAGTACTTC.